This T cell receptor beta chain stems from a study of T cells in Graves' hyperthyroidism and ophthalmopathy. What was amplified from RNA transcripts were TCR beta CDR3 regions. The HTBI primer set served for first-round RT-PCR of the TCR CDR3. In TCRdb, the multiplex PCR reads were re-called with MiXCR into one record per CDR3 protein. The sample has 750,000 to 900,000 distinct CDR3 sequences, 35% to 40% seen once; the top ten hold 7% to 10%. Germline assignment: CDR1 SGDLS and CDR2 YYNGEE. Losses at the gene ends were 4 bases for V and 5 bases for J; bases not matched to a gene: 6. The CDR3 runs 15 residues.

The specimen sequenced was blood. The TCR was taken from a man between 18 and 29 years old with Graves' hyperthyroidism. This sequence joins TRBV9 and TRBJ2-6; 7 nucleotides line up with TRBD1. This CDR3 reads CASSSNRGRANVLTF. The CDR3 region has the DNA TGTGCCAGCAGCTCCAACAGGGGCAGGGCCAACGTCCTGACTTTC.